This TCR beta chain came from a study of cytomegalovirus exposure and HLA in healthy donors. For the study at large: It was reported in a later analysis that the roughly 120 validation repertoires used the same platform as the roughly 640 first-cohort repertoires. General observations from the study: Cytomegalovirus-associated status was assigned to 150 or so TCR beta chains. Most TCR sequences were uncommon, yet certain public TCRs appeared in many donors.

Among the 110 or so subjects of the validation cohort, separate from the approximately 670-subject first cohort, were the donors. A remark on this clone: The antigen is undetermined.

Using immunoSEQ multiplex PCR, the repertoire was profiled, and TCRdb retains in-frame clones only, with some absent. The sample lists approximately 200,000 clones; approximately 84% were seen once. This clonotype was sampled from a man aged 18 to 30 in good health and CMV-seropositive. The sample consisted of PBMCs.

CDR3 nucleotide sequence: TGTGCCAGCAGCTTGGGGGTTGACACCCGAAGTTATGGCTACACCTTC. Protein product: CASSLGVDTRSYGYTF. This rearrangement joins TRBV5-4 to TRBJ1-2; D is ambiguous. The germline gives CDR1 SGHNT, CDR2 YYREEE (reference sequence). Trimming removed 0 bases at V and 5 bases at J, with 17 bases between. The CDR3 is made up of 16 amino acids.